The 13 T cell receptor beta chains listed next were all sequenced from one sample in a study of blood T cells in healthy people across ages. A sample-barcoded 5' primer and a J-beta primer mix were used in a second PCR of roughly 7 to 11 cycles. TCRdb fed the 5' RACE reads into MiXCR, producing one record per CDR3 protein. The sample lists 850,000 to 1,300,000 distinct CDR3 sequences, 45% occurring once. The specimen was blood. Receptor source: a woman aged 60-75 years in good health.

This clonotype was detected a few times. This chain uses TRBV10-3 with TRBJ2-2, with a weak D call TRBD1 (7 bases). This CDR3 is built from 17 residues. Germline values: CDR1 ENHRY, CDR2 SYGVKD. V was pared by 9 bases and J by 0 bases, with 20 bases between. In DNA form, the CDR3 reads TGTGCCATTCGGACGGGGGCGACAGGGTCGAACACCGGGGAGCTGTTTTTT. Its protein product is CAIRTGATGSNTGELFF.

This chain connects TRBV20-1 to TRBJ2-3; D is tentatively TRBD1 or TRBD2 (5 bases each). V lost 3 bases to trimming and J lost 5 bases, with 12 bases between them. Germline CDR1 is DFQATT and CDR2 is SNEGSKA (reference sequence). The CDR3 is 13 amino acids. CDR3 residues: CSARSGAGDTQYF. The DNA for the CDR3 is TGCAGTGCTAGGAGTGGGGCGGGAGATACGCAGTATTTT.

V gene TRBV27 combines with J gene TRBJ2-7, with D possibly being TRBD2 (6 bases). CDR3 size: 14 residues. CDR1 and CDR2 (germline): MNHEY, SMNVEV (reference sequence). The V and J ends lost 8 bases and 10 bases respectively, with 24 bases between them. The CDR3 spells CASLARGTSGSQYF. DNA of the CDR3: TGTGCCAGCTTGGCACGGGGTACCTCCGGGAGCCAGTACTTC.

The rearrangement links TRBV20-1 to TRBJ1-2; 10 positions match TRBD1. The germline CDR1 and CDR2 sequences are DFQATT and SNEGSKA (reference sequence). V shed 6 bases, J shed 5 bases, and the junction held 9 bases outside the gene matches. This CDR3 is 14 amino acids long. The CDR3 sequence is CSAVGTGDRYGYTF. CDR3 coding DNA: TGCAGTGCGGTCGGGACAGGGGACCGATATGGCTACACCTTC.

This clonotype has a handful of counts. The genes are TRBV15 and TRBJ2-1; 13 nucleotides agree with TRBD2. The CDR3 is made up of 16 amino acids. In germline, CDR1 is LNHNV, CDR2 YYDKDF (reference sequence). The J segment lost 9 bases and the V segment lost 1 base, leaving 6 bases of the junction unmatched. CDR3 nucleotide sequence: TGTGCCACCAGCAGAGCAGGACTAGCGGGAGAGGGTGAGCAGTTCTTC. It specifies CATSRAGLAGEGEQFF.

The CDR3, as DNA: TGTGCCAGCAGCTCCCCGGCTAGCGGTGAGCAGTACTTC. Encoded protein: CASSSPASGEQYF. This chain uses TRBV13 with TRBJ2-5; TRBD2 matches at 7 bases. The length of the CDR3 is 13 residues. CDR1 is PRHDT and CDR2 is FYEKMQ in the germline V gene (reference sequence). V lost 4 bases, J lost 11 bases, and 10 bases stayed unmatched.

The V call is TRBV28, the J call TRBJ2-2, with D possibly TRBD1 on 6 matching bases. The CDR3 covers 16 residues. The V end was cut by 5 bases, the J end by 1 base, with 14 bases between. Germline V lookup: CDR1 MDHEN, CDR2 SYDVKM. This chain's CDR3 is CASSQVRGLNTGELFF. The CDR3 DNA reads TGTGCCAGCAGTCAAGTCAGGGGATTGAACACCGGGGAGCTGTTTTTT.

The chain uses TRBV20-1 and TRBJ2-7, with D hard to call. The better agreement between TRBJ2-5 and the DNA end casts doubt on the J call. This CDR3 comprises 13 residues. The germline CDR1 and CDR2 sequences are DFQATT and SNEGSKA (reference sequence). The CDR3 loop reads CSARGAPSGTQYF. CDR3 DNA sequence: TGCAGTGCTAGAGGGGCCCCGTCGGGGACCCAGTACTTC.

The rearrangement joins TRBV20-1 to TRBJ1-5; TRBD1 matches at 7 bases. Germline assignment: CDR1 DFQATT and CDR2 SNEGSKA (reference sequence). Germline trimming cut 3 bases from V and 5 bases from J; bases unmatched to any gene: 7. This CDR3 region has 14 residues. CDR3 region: CSASSPGQDQPQHF. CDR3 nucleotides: TGCAGTGCTAGCTCACCCGGACAGGATCAGCCCCAGCATTTT.

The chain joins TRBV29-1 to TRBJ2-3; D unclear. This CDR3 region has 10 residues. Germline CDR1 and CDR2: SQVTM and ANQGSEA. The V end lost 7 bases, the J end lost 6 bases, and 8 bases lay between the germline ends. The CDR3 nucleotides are TGCAGCGCCCTCCAGGATACGCAGTATTTT. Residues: CSALQDTQYF.

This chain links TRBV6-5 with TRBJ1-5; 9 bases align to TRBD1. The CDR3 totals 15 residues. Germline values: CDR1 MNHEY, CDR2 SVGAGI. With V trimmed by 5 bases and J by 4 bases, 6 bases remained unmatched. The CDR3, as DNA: TGTGCCAGCAGTACGACAGGGGGGCAAAATCAGCCCCAGCATTTT. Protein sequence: CASSTTGGQNQPQHF.

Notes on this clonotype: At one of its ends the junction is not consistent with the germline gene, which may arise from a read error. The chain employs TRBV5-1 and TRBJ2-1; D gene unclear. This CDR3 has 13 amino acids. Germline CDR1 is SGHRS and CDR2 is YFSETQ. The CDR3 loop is CASSLISNNEQFF. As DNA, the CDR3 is TGCGCCAGCAGCTTGATCTCCAACAATGAGCAGTTCTTC.

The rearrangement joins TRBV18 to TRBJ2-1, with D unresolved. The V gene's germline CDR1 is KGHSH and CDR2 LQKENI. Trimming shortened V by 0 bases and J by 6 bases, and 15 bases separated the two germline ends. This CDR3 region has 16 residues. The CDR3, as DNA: TGTGCCAGCTCACCACCGTCGGGTCAGAAAGGCAATGAGCAGTTCTTC. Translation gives CASSPPSGQKGNEQFF.